This entry features one T cell receptor (beta chain) sequence. Its antigen is unidentified. The data stem from a study of cytomegalovirus exposure and HLA in healthy donors. V was clipped by 3 bases and J by 6 bases; unmatched bases: 11. The CDR3 totals 16 residues. Germline values: CDR1 WNHNN, CDR2 SYGVQD (reference sequence). 13 Jbeta primers and 60 Vbeta primers were used for the PCR. Sequencing used immunoSEQ multiplex PCR; TCRdb keeps in-frame clones, though not all of them. The sample includes 130,000 to 150,000 clones. General study findings and limits: Associated with HLA alleles at 0.05 false discovery rate in a later analysis were 16,951 TCR beta sequences. V- and J-gene trimming in TCR beta was tied to a missense DCLRE1C variant by an analysis performed later.

It was healthy bone marrow donors who served as donors. V usage is TRBV10-1 and J usage is TRBJ2-1; 7 bases line up with TRBD1. Sequences were obtained from PBMCs. The sequence came from a male donor in good health and CMV-seronegative. This CDR3 reads CASSDRTGRDFNEQFF. CDR3 DNA sequence: TGCGCCAGCAGTGATCGGACAGGCCGAGACTTCAATGAGCAGTTCTTC.